A selection of T cell receptor beta chains follows, all from one sample in a study of T cells in Graves' hyperthyroidism and ophthalmopathy. TCRdb independently ran MiXCR on the multiplex PCR reads; one entry per CDR3 protein. The sample carries around 560,000 distinct CDR3 sequences, approximately 15% recorded once. Sequenced: blood. The receptors were gathered from a woman aged 18 to 35 with Graves' hyperthyroidism. The CDR3 runs from the conserved cysteine through the conserved F or W.

TRBV19 CASSIIAGGPNEQFF
TRBV6-1 CASSHRGGPYEQYF
TRBV24-1 CATSENSRPTGYTF
TRBV6-5 CASSYNSADEQFF
TRBV3-1 CASSNTGFNEKLFF
TRBV11-2 CASSYDRLAGNQYF
TRBV10-1 CASRRTGEDGELFF
TRBV20-1 CSARASAIPSKPQHF
TRBV11-2 CASSLGASSGELFF
TRBV12-3/TRBV12-4 CASSLVGRPFEQYF
TRBV9 CASSVEGDRLTSYEQYF
TRBV12-3/TRBV12-4 CASSGNSGFGYNEQFF
TRBV15 CATGQERRERDEQFF
TRBV12-3/TRBV12-4 CASGNGETQYF
TRBV20-1 CSVGTSGMYEQYF
TRBV12-5 CASDIPGPYSNQPQHF
TRBV18 CASSPTMGRNTEAFF
TRBV7-2 CASSLDSWGSPLHF
TRBV19 CASSIEGGVGELFF
TRBV5-8 CASSFVKIRDTPYEQYF
TRBV7-2 CASSPLAGYSSYNEQFF
TRBV27 CASSLSQGDHTYEQYF
TRBV6-1 CASSEATGTQETQYF
TRBV11-2 CASSFGLADTQYF
TRBV10-3 CAISERPSGRTYNEQFF
TRBV11-2 CASSLVLAGVDTGELFF
TRBV10-1 CASSDGTGNQETQYF
TRBV29-1 CSAPGTQLGTEAFF
TRBV7-2 CASCRSSYNSPLHF
TRBV20-1 CSATGTGSTDTQYF
TRBV20-1 CSARGGVGANTGELFF
TRBV2 CASSEDGGPPLHF
TRBV4-2 CASSQDGTRNAEAFF
TRBV29-1 CSTVTGARTEAFF
TRBV5-1 CASSFPGSHETQYF
TRBV20-1 CSASDLAGAETQYF
TRBV15 CATSRDVTGTEGYTF
TRBV7-9 CASSSRSGIGTDTQYF
TRBV5-1 CASSWDMSEQFF